This TCR beta chain stems from a study of breast tumors, draining lymph nodes, adjacent tissues (dated by TCRdb to 2016 to 2017). Regarding the study in general: Breast cancer patients provided tumor, adjacent nontumor tissue and axillary lymph nodes, and the study compared the TCR beta repertoires across these three sources. The study aimed to assess the relationships and possible T-cell exchange between tumor, surrounding tissue and draining lymph node repertoires in human breast cancer. What the research found in general, with its limitations: T-cell repertoire diversity in tumors was found to be lower than in lymph nodes but higher than in nontumor tissue, and preferential V and J gene usage was observed. Rather than being directly demonstrated, the conclusion that tumor T cells originate in lymph nodes was presented as consistent with a hypothesis. The similarity between tumor and nontumor tissue repertoires was significantly greater in luminal-like breast cancer than in basal-like breast cancer. The data were considered consistent with the idea that most tumor T cells come from the lymph node and then expand in tumor tissue.

The germline V and J ends show losses of 5 bases and 6 bases respectively, and no gene match explains 13 bases of the junction. The germline V gene gives CDR1 as MNHEY and CDR2 as SVGAGI. The CDR3 runs 16 residues from the cysteine to the phenylalanine. The read is trimmed to its CDR3 DNA, 48 bases read in frame from base 1. This clonotype appeared a few times. The specificity of this receptor is unknown. No quality values exist for individual bases; no much larger clone is one base distant. The reads were generated on an Illumina HiSeq 2000. Multiplex PCR amplification was used to build the TCR beta chain libraries. The amplified TCR beta chain products were analyzed by high-throughput sequencing. In TCRdb, the public reads were trimmed at Q25 with fastp and aligned with MiXCR, with productive beta chains retained. Each entry is one CDR3 protein sequence, shown with its most common DNA and genes. The sample has over 250,000 distinct CDR3 sequences on record, under 35% of them singletons. The ten largest make up over 0.95% of the sample.

Lymph node samples were obtained from the axillary draining lymph nodes of breast cancer patients. The chain was built from TRBV6-5 and TRBJ2-3, with 8 bases matching TRBD1. Sequencing was performed on axillary lymph node tissue. This receptor was identified in a female donor with breast cancer. Some clones in this sample may be carry-over from other donors' samples. The CDR3 sequence is CASSHVPTGVTDTQYF. The bases read TGTGCCAGCAGTCACGTCCCGACAGGGGTGACGGATACGCAGTATTTT.